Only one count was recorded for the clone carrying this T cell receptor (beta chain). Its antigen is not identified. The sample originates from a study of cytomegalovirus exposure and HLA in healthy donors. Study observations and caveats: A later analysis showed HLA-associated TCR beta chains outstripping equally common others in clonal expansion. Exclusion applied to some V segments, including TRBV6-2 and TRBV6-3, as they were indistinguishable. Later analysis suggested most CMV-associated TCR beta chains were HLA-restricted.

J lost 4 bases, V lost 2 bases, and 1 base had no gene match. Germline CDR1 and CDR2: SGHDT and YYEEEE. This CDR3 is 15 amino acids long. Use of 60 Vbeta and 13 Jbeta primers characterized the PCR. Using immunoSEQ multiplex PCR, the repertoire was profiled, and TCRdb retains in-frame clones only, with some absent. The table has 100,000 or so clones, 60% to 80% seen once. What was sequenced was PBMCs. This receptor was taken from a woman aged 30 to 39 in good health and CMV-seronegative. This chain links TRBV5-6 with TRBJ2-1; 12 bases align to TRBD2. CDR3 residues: CASSFGTSGYNEQFF. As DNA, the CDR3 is TGTGCCAGCAGCTTCGGGACTAGCGGGTACAATGAGCAGTTCTTC.